The rows below give T cell receptor beta chains drawn from one sample of a study of early stage breast cancer tumors. The data were produced by immunoSEQ multiplex PCR, yet TCRdb's version contains in-frame clones alone and is incomplete. There are 30,000 to 35,000 clones in the sample; approximately 70% occur only once, and approximately 5% lies in the top ten. What was sequenced was blood. These receptors were collected from a middle-aged person with breast cancer. CDR3s include the opening cysteine and the closing phenylalanine or tryptophan. The D gene is left open where the match is weak. For some rows the clone size is stated as once, few or many, or as a class when expanded; others skip it.

j_gene,v_gene,abundance,d_gene,CDR3nt,CDR3aa
TRBJ2-1,TRBV7-3,few,TRBD2,TGTGCCAGCAGCTTAAGGGGACTACCCGTCACCTACAATGAGCAGTTCTTC,CASSLRGLPVTYNEQFF
TRBJ2-2,TRBV7-9,-,-,TGTGCCAGCAGCTCCGGGACTCACACCGGGGAGCTGTTTTTT,CASSSGTHTGELFF
TRBJ1-1,TRBV11-2,-,TRBD1,TGTGCCAGCAGCTTTCGACAGGGGGTTGCTGAAGCTTTCTTT,CASSFRQGVAEAFF
TRBJ2-2,TRBV5-4,few,TRBD2,TGTGCCAGCAGCTTGGCTAGCGGGAACACCGGGGAGCTGTTTTTT,CASSLASGNTGELFF
TRBJ2-2,TRBV14,-,-,TGTGCCAGCAGCCAAGCAGGACTGAGAAGGACCGGCGGGGAGCTGTTTTTT,CASSQAGLRRTGGELFF
TRBJ2-2,TRBV11-3,-,-,TGTGCCAGCAGCTTAGATGGTGGTAGCGGGAACACCGGGGAGCTGTTTTTT,CASSLDGGSGNTGELFF
TRBJ2-3,TRBV5-5,once,-,TGTGCCAGCAGCGCCGAGGGGGGCGAGGTAGATACGCAGTATTTT,CASSAEGGEVDTQYF
TRBJ2-1,TRBV6-5,-,-,TGTGCCAGCAGGCGGGGGACAGAAAGCAATGAGCAGTTCTTC,CASRRGTESNEQFF
TRBJ2-1,TRBV7-3,-,-,TGTGCCAGCAGCCCGGATGTCGGGGACTTTTTGTTCTTC,CASSPDVGDFLFF
TRBJ2-5,TRBV18,-,TRBD2,TGTGCCAGCTCACCGGCAGCGGGGGAGACCCAGTACTTC,CASSPAAGETQYF
TRBJ2-1,TRBV7-9,-,-,TGTGCCAGCAGCCGGCCTTTAGGCTACCGGGGCACCTACAATGAGCAGTTCTTC,CASSRPLGYRGTYNEQFF
TRBJ2-1,TRBV6-6,-,-,TGTGCCAGCAGTTACTCGGGTGGGAGCGAGAATGAGCAGTTCTTC,CASSYSGGSENEQFF
TRBJ1-4,TRBV6-5,-,TRBD1,TGTGCCAGCAGTTCCACCGGGACAGGGATAAAACTGTTTTTT,CASSSTGTGIKLFF
TRBJ1-4,TRBV7-3,-,-,TGTGCCACTTCCAACAGGGTTGGTGAAAAACTGTTTTTT,CATSNRVGEKLFF
TRBJ2-7,TRBV29-1,-,-,TGCAGCGTTGAGGGGGGTAGGTACGAGCAGTACTTC,CSVEGGRYEQYF
TRBJ2-7,TRBV9,-,TRBD2,TGTGCCAGCAGCGTAGAAGGGGAGGGGTACGAGCAGTACTTC,CASSVEGEGYEQYF
TRBJ1-5,TRBV6-1,-,-,TGTGCCAGCAGATACGGCAGGGCATTTAATCAGCCCCAGCATTTT,CASRYGRAFNQPQHF
TRBJ2-7,TRBV5-8,-,-,TGTGCCAGCAGCCGGACAGCGGAATTCCCCTACGAGCAGTACTTC,CASSRTAEFPYEQYF
TRBJ1-2,TRBV28,-,-,TGTGCCAGCAGTTCCTCGGGGGTTCTCACCTTC,CASSSSGVLTF
TRBJ1-2,TRBV4-2,-,TRBD1,TGTGCCAGCAGCCAAGAGAGGACAGGGAGGTATGGCTACACCTTC,CASSQERTGRYGYTF
TRBJ2-3,TRBV5-1,few,-,TGCGCCAGCAGCGCTCTAATAAGCACAGATACGCAGTATTTT,CASSALISTDTQYF
TRBJ2-4,TRBV10-3,-,-,TGTGCCATCAGTGATGGTAGGGCCAAAAACATTCAGTACTTC,CAISDGRAKNIQYF
TRBJ2-5,TRBV7-3,-,-,TGTGCCAGCAGCTTAGCGGGGACGGGAGAGACCCAGTACTTC,CASSLAGTGETQYF
TRBJ1-2,TRBV28,-,TRBD1,TGTGCCAGCAGTTTAGGACAGGGAGGTGGCTACACCTTC,CASSLGQGGGYTF